The clone carrying this T cell receptor (beta chain) was counted many times. The data stem from a study of blood T cells in healthy people across ages. About the research overall: Roughly one uniquely barcoded beta molecule per two T cells was captured.

With V trimmed by 3 bases and J by 3 bases, 11 bases remained unmatched. The length of the CDR3 is 17 residues. The germline CDR1 and CDR2 sequences are MGHRA and YSYEKL. A sample-barcoded 5' primer and a J-beta primer mix were used in a second PCR of about 7 to 12 cycles. Every cDNA molecule carried a tag from a template-switch adaptor bearing 12 random nucleotides. TCRdb re-analysed the 5' RACE reads in MiXCR, keeping a single row per CDR3 protein. Of about 640,000 distinct CDR3 sequences listed, approximately 59% are singletons. The source material was blood. The origin of this receptor is a man between 60 and 75 years old in good health. The rearrangement links TRBV4-1 to TRBJ2-4; 7 bases line up with TRBD2. CDR3 bases: TGCGCCAGCAGCCAGGGGGGGTTCGAAGTCGGCAAAAACATTCAGTACTTC. Amino acids: CASSQGGFEVGKNIQYF.